The 21 T cell receptor beta chains below all came from one sample that was sequenced in a study of control samples from healthy donors and cancer patients. Assay used: immunoSEQ multiplex PCR; TCRdb lists only in-frame clones, some missing. Of about 65,000 clones in the sample, less than 95% were seen once. The sequenced material came from PBMCs. The receptors come from a woman between 45 and 65 years old with colorectal cancer.

This clone was observed once. The chain employs TRBV18 and TRBJ1-1; TRBD1 matches 9 bases. The CDR3 runs 16 residues. Germline assignment: CDR1 KGHSH and CDR2 LQKENI. V lost 3 bases to trimming and J lost 10 bases; unmatched junction nucleotides: 15. The CDR3 region has the DNA TGTGCCAGCTCACCTCGTGATCCGGGACAGGGTGAGGTAGCTTTCTTT. This codes for CASSPRDPGQGEVAFF. Variable domain in full (rest from reference TRBV18 and TRBJ1-1): NAGVMQNPRHLVRRRGQEARLRCSPMKGHSHVYWYRQLPEEGLKFMVYLQKENIIDESGMPKERFSAEFPKEGPSILRIQQVVRGDSAAYFCASSPRDPGQGEVAFFGQGTRLTVV.

The chain is built from TRBV7-9 and TRBJ2-7, with D maybe TRBD2 (5 bases). CDR1 SEHNR and CDR2 FQNEAQ come from the germline V gene (reference sequence). Trimming took 6 bases from V and 2 from J, leaving 11 bases between them. The CDR3 loop spans 13 amino acids. The CDR3 reads CASSLSGTYEQYF. The CDR3 coding sequence is TGTGCCAGCAGTCTCTCGGGGACCTACGAGCAGTACTTC.

V gene TRBV7-7 combines with J gene TRBJ2-7; D gene uncertain. The CDR3 loop spans 15 amino acids. The V gene's germline CDR1 is SSHAT and CDR2 FNYEAQ (reference sequence). V lost 5 bases and J 4 bases, leaving 18 bases between the germline ends. The CDR3 nucleotides read TGTGCCAGCAGCCAAGGCCGGGCAGACGGGTACGAGCAGTACTTC. Amino acid sequence: CASSQGRADGYEQYF.

The rearrangement uses TRBV5-1 and TRBJ2-7; the match to TRBD1 covers 12 bases. The germline gives CDR1 SGHRS, CDR2 YFSETQ. The J segment lost 3 bases and the V segment lost 4 bases, leaving 8 bases of the junction unmatched. The CDR3 length is 16 residues. The CDR3 DNA is TGCGCCAGCAGCCGCGGGGGGACAGGGGGCGGCTACGAGCAGTACTTC. This translates into CASSRGGTGGGYEQYF.

The V call is TRBV5-1, the J call TRBJ2-2, with D perhaps TRBD2 (6 bases). Trimming left V 0 bases short and J 5 bases short, with 14 bases between. The CDR3 loop spans 16 amino acids. Germline V gene sequence: CDR1 SGHRS, CDR2 YFSETQ. The CDR3 bases are TGCGCCAGCAGCTTGGTTGCAGGCCGGGAGACCGGGGAGCTGTTTTTT. Translating it yields CASSLVAGRETGELFF.

The CDR3 DNA reads TGTGCCAGTACCAAGAGTCAGGGGGGCTATGGCTACACCTTC. As protein: CASTKSQGGYGYTF. J is TRBJ1-2 and V is TRBV19; 7 positions match TRBD1. Trimming removed 7 bases from V and 4 bases from J; junction bases left unmatched: 9. This CDR3 is built from 14 residues. Germline CDR1 LNHDA, CDR2 SQIVND (reference sequence). The full variable domain, its missing parts supplied by reference TRBV19 and TRBJ1-2, is DGGITQSPKYLFRKEGQNVTLSCEQNLNHDAMYWYRQDPGQGLRLIYYSQIVNDFQKGDIAEGYSVSREKKESFPLTVTSAQKNPTAFYLCASTKSQGGYGYTFGSGTRLTVV.

The table lists this clone with a count of one. CDR3 protein: CASSVGLEAFF. The CDR3 DNA reads as TGCGCCAGCAGTGTGGGGCTTGAAGCTTTCTTT. The rearrangement links TRBV10-2 to TRBJ1-1; a weak D match, TRBD1 (5 bases). The germline CDR1 and CDR2 sequences are WSHSY and SAAADI. The ends were cut back, 4 bases at V and 7 bases at J, with 7 bases in the middle. The CDR3 has 11 residues.

A remark on this clone: Other DNA sequences of this sample code for an identical CDR3. The chain employs TRBV30 and TRBJ1-2; perhaps TRBD1 as D (5 bases). CDR3 length: 11 residues. V dropped 2 bases and J dropped 8 bases, with 9 bases sitting between them. Per germline, CDR1 GTSNPN and CDR2 SVGIG (reference sequence). The CDR3 here is CAWSRGSGYTF. The CDR3 DNA sequence: TGTGCCTGGAGTCGGGGCTCCGGCTACACCTTC. Full variable domain (rest looked up from reference TRBV30 and TRBJ1-2): SQTIHQWPATLVQPVGSPLSLECTVEGTSNPNLYWYRQAAGRGLQLLFYSVGIGQISSEVPQNLSASRPQDRQFILSSKKLLLSDSGFYLCAWSRGSGYTFGSGTRLTVV.

Comment on this clone: Other DNA sequences within the sample encode an identical CDR3. J is TRBJ1-1 and V is TRBV29-1, with D perhaps TRBD1 (5 bases). Germline CDR1 and CDR2: SQVTM and ANQGSEA. V gave up 4 bases and J gave up 4 bases, with 10 bases separating them. CDR3 size: 12 residues. The CDR3 spells CSVAQGGTEAFF. The CDR3 DNA sequence: TGCAGCGTTGCGCAGGGCGGCACTGAAGCTTTCTTT.

The genes are TRBV6-1 and TRBJ2-2; weak D call: TRBD2 (5 bases). Germline lookup yields CDR1 MNHNS and CDR2 SASEGT. Trimming shortened V by 0 bases and J by 7 bases, and 9 bases separated the two germline ends. The CDR3 is 14 amino acids. In DNA form, the CDR3 reads TGTGCCAGCAGTGAAGCGTCGGGGTTCGGGGAGCTGTTTTTT. This translates into CASSEASGFGELFF.

The chain has TRBV6-5 and TRBJ1-2; D is ambiguous. Germline CDR1 reads MNHEY; CDR2 reads SVGAGI. The CDR3 runs 15 residues. V was clipped by 6 bases and J by 3 bases, with 17 bases between them. CDR3 residues: CASSRSAGEDYGYTF. The CDR3 nucleotides read TGTGCCAGCAGCCGAAGTGCCGGGGAAGACTATGGCTACACCTTC.

This clone occurred once. The chain combines TRBV5-4 with TRBJ1-2; 10 nucleotides agree with TRBD1. The CDR3 is made up of 14 amino acids. The V segment lost 4 bases and the J segment 2 bases; nucleotides outside the gene matches: 2. Germline CDR1 reads SGHNT; CDR2 reads YYREEE (reference sequence). CDR3 protein: CASSQGQGNYGYTF. The CDR3 DNA follows: TGTGCCAGCAGCCAGGGACAGGGGAACTATGGCTACACCTTC.

The table lists this clone with a few counts. The rearrangement links TRBV7-2 to TRBJ1-2; 7 bases map to TRBD1. The CDR3 totals 18 residues. Germline V CDR1 and CDR2: SGHTA, FQGNSA. With 5 bases clipped from V and 0 bases from J, the junction kept 15 bases outside the gene matches. Here the CDR3 reads CASSAAGSDRRSNYGYTF. The CDR3 nucleotides are TGTGCCAGCAGCGCAGCGGGATCGGACAGGAGGTCTAACTATGGCTACACCTTC.

This clone showed up just once. The CDR3, as DNA: TGCAGCGTCGGGACTAGCGATTACACAGATACGCAGTATTTT. This codes for CSVGTSDYTDTQYF. This chain joins TRBV29-1 and TRBJ2-3; 10 bases are shared with TRBD2. The germline V gene encodes CDR1 SQVTM and CDR2 ANQGSEA. Germline trimming cut 6 bases from V and 2 bases from J; bases unmatched to any gene: 5. The CDR3 is 14 residues long.

The rearrangement joins TRBV9 to TRBJ2-1, with 10 bases that match TRBD2. V lost 0 bases, J lost 2 bases, and 5 bases stayed unmatched. This CDR3 comprises 17 residues. The germline gives CDR1 SGDLS, CDR2 YYNGEE. The CDR3 loop reads CASSVVPSGRAYNEQFF. CDR3 coding DNA: TGTGCCAGCAGCGTAGTTCCCAGCGGGAGGGCCTACAATGAGCAGTTCTTC.

V gene TRBV19 combines with J gene TRBJ1-4; a possible D gene is TRBD1 (6 bases). Germline-derived CDR1 and CDR2 are LNHDA and SQIVND (reference sequence). V lost 3 bases and J 3 bases, leaving 11 bases between the germline ends. There are 15 residues in the CDR3. The CDR3 DNA sequence: TGTGCCAGTAGTATGCCAGGGGCGCCTAATGAAAAACTGTTTTTT. Amino acid sequence: CASSMPGAPNEKLFF.

The V and J genes are TRBV14 and TRBJ2-3, with D perhaps being TRBD1 or TRBD2 (5 bases each). Germline V CDR1 and CDR2: SGHDN, FVKESK. With 4 bases removed from V and 3 bases from J, the gap between germline ends came to 8 bases. The CDR3 runs to 13 residues. The CDR3 nucleotides are TGTGCCAGCAGCCCCAGGGAGACAGATACGCAGTATTTT. Protein product: CASSPRETDTQYF.

The chain combines TRBV29-1 with TRBJ2-3; 10 nucleotides match TRBD2. V shed 6 bases and J 5 bases; nucleotides not matched to a gene: 8. The CDR3 is 14 residues long. Germline CDR1 is SQVTM and CDR2 is ANQGSEA. DNA of the CDR3: TGCAGCGTCTGCCTAGCGGGAGAGCAAGATACGCAGTATTTT. This sequence encodes CSVCLAGEQDTQYF.

This sequence joins TRBV5-1 and TRBJ2-5; TRBD1 might be the D (5 bases). The CDR3 is 14 residues long. V lost 4 bases, J lost 5 bases, and 15 bases lay in between. Germline loops: CDR1 SGHRS, CDR2 YFSETQ. Here the CDR3 DNA reads TGCGCCAGCAGCACCTTCGACAGTAGGGAGACCCAGTACTTC. Its translation: CASSTFDSRETQYF.

V usage is TRBV19 and J usage is TRBJ1-5, with 11 bases identical to TRBD1. CDR3 length: 14 residues. Looked up from germline, CDR1 is LNHDA and CDR2 is SQIVND (reference sequence). V shed 7 bases and J 4 bases; nucleotides not matched to a gene: 3. The CDR3 region has the DNA TGTGCCAGTAACCGGGACAGGGGGAATCAGCCCCAGCATTTT. Protein product: CASNRDRGNQPQHF. Full variable domain (rest looked up from reference TRBV19 and TRBJ1-5): DGGITQSPKYLFRKEGQNVTLSCEQNLNHDAMYWYRQDPGQGLRLIYYSQIVNDFQKGDIAEGYSVSREKKESFPLTVTSAQKNPTAFYLCASNRDRGNQPQHFGDGTRLSIL.

This clone was observed a single time. An end of the junction does not agree with germline; a read error may underlie this. The V and J genes are TRBV15 and TRBJ2-5, with D perhaps TRBD2 (7 bases). Germline CDR1 reads LNHNV; CDR2 reads YYDKDF (reference sequence). This CDR3 has 15 amino acids. The CDR3 region is CAPSRGGGWDETQYF. In nucleotides, the CDR3 is TGTGCCCCCAGCAGAGGGGGGGGTTGGGACGAGACCCAGTACTTC.